The 17 T cell receptor beta chains below all came from one sample that was sequenced in a study of CD8+ T cells in alopecia areata. After isolation, RNA underwent reverse transcription to generate cDNA as the sequencing template. Assay used: immunoSEQ multiplex PCR; TCRdb lists only in-frame clones, some missing. The sample contains hundreds of thousands of clones, 57% of which appear only once. The sequences come from CD4+ T cells sorted from blood, collected at week 0. The origin of the receptors is a human donor with alopecia areata.

V gene TRBV30 combines with J gene TRBJ1-5; D unresolved. The CDR3 length is 13 residues. Deletions cut 2 bases from V and 7 bases from J, with 12 bases between. Looked up from germline, CDR1 is GTSNPN and CDR2 is SVGIG (reference sequence). Here the CDR3 DNA reads TGTGCCTGGAGTTTGGGCCGCCTGCAGCCCCAGCATTTT. It codes for CAWSLGRLQPQHF.

V usage is TRBV2 and J usage is TRBJ1-2; D uncertain. Germline V CDR1 and CDR2: SNHLY, FYNNEI. Trimming took 5 bases from V and 4 from J, leaving 2 bases between them. The CDR3 is 10 amino acids. The CDR3 DNA reads as TGTGCCAGCAGTCGCTATGGCTACACCTTC. Translated, it gives CASSRYGYTF.

This clone came up a few times. J is TRBJ1-6 and V is TRBV28, with a possible D match to TRBD1 (5 bases). Trimming took off 6 bases at V and 10 bases at J, with 13 bases between the two ends. Germline CDR1 reads MDHEN; CDR2 reads SYDVKM. The CDR3 loop spans 13 amino acids. CDR3 sequence (DNA): TGTGCCAGCAGAGGCCTGGGGGACTCACCCCTCCACTTT. Amino acids: CASRGLGDSPLHF.

This chain joins TRBV25-1 and TRBJ2-4; TRBD2 might be the D (6 bases). This CDR3 is 14 amino acids long. The germline V gene encodes CDR1 MGHDK and CDR2 SYGVNS. Trimming took off 1 base at V and 3 bases at J, with 7 bases between the two ends. The CDR3, as DNA: TGTGCCAGCAGTGAATCCGGGGGCAAAAACATTCAGTACTTC. Its protein product is CASSESGGKNIQYF.

The J gene is TRBJ2-2, the V gene TRBV10-3, with 10 bases fitting TRBD1. Trimming at V came to 6 bases and at J to 7 bases, leaving 8 bases not matched to a gene. The CDR3 is 15 amino acids. CDR1 ENHRY and CDR2 SYGVKD come from the germline V gene. Written as DNA, the CDR3 is TGTGCCATCAGCTTGGACAGGGGGTACGACGGGGAGCTGTTTTTT. This codes for CAISLDRGYDGELFF.

V and J are TRBV5-1 and TRBJ2-4; 7 bases agree with TRBD1. V lost 0 bases and J lost 0; bases outside the gene matches: 6. Per the germline V gene, CDR1 is SGHRS and CDR2 is YFSETQ. This CDR3 is 17 amino acids long. Here the CDR3 reads CASSLAGTALAKNIQYF. DNA for the CDR3: TGCGCCAGCAGCTTGGCCGGGACAGCTCTAGCCAAAAACATTCAGTACTTC.

V usage is TRBV27 and J usage is TRBJ2-1, with 7 bases identical to TRBD1. There are 13 residues in the CDR3. Germline CDR1 is MNHEY and CDR2 is SMNVEV (reference sequence). Losses at the gene ends were 5 bases for V and 8 bases for J; bases not matched to a gene: 6. The CDR3 DNA reads TGTGCCAGCAGTCACCTAGGGGGCCATGAGCAGTTCTTC. Amino acid sequence: CASSHLGGHEQFF.

This clone has just a few counts. This CDR3 is also generated by other DNA sequences in the sample. The J gene is TRBJ1-5, the V gene TRBV30; D is undetermined. Germline CDR1 GTSNPN, CDR2 SVGIG (reference sequence). Trimming took 3 bases from V and 2 from J, leaving 8 bases between them. This CDR3 is 13 amino acids long. CDR3 sequence reads: CAWSLKGNQPQHF. The CDR3, as DNA: TGTGCCTGGAGCCTTAAGGGCAATCAGCCCCAGCATTTT.

The chain links TRBV29-1 to TRBJ2-2, with a tentative D call TRBD1 (5 bases). V lost 1 base to trimming and J lost 2 bases, with 8 bases between them. This CDR3 has 14 amino acids. CDR1 and CDR2 from the germline V gene are SQVTM and ANQGSEA. CDR3 bases: TGCAGCGTTGAAGTACAGGTTAACACCGGGGAGCTGTTTTTT. Its translation: CSVEVQVNTGELFF.

The chain combines TRBV5-6 with TRBJ1-2; possibly TRBD1 for D (6 bases). Looked up from germline, CDR1 is SGHDT and CDR2 is YYEEEE. V was shortened by 0 bases and J by 2 bases, with 8 bases between the two germline ends. The CDR3 spans 14 residues. The CDR3 DNA follows: TGTGCCAGCAGCTTGGTCGACAGGAACTATGGCTACACCTTC. Translation: CASSLVDRNYGYTF. The full variable domain, with the rest looked up from reference TRBV5-6 and TRBJ1-2, is DAGVTQSPTHLIKTRGQQVTLRCSPKSGHDTVSWYQQALGQGPQFIFQYYEEEERQRGNFPDRFSGHQFPNYSSELNVNALLLGDSALYLCASSLVDRNYGYTFGSGTRLTVV.

The count of this clone is one. This rearrangement joins TRBV29-1 to TRBJ1-3; a weak D match, TRBD1 (5 bases). Germline assignment: CDR1 SQVTM and CDR2 ANQGSEA. CDR3 length: 12 amino acids. V was pared by 3 bases and J by 4 bases, with 7 bases between. CDR3 amino acids: CSVEQGGNTIYF. The CDR3 nucleotides read TGCAGCGTTGAGCAGGGAGGAAACACCATATATTTT.

This chain connects TRBV11-2 to TRBJ1-1; the D gene is possibly TRBD1 (6 bases). Germline V lookup: CDR1 SGHAT, CDR2 FQNNGV. There are 16 residues in the CDR3. Between the trimmed V and J ends, which lost 6 bases and 1 base, there was a span of 18 bases. For the CDR3, the DNA is TGTGCCAGCAGGGGGACCGGGACAACTACGAACACTGAAGCTTTCTTT. Amino acid sequence: CASRGTGTTTNTEAFF.

The chain couples TRBV5-6 to TRBJ1-2; 7 nucleotides line up with TRBD1. With 4 bases clipped from V and 12 bases from J, the junction kept 18 bases outside the gene matches. The germline gives CDR1 SGHDT, CDR2 YYEEEE. The CDR3 contains 15 residues. Here the CDR3 reads CASSETGEIPLRDTF. The CDR3 region has the DNA TGTGCCAGCAGCGAAACAGGGGAGATACCTCTGAGAGACACCTTC.

The chain uses TRBV6-5 and TRBJ1-2; D uncertain. The CDR3 is made up of 13 amino acids. The ends were cut back, 0 bases at V and 4 bases at J, with 6 bases in the middle. CDR1 is MNHEY, CDR2 SVGAGI, per germline. In DNA, the CDR3 is TGTGCCAGCAGTTACTCGGGCAGCTATGGCTACACCTTC. It is translated as CASSYSGSYGYTF.

The sample holds a few counts of this clone. The V gene is TRBV9, the J gene TRBJ2-2, with TRBD2 as a possible D gene (5 bases). The CDR3 has 15 amino acids. With 0 bases removed from V and 4 bases from J, the gap between germline ends came to 10 bases. Germline CDR1 reads SGDLS; CDR2 reads YYNGEE. The CDR3 DNA reads TGTGCCAGCAGCGTAGGAGGAGGACCCACCGGGGAGCTGTTTTTT. Translated, it gives CASSVGGGPTGELFF.

Concerning this clone: Other DNA sequences from this sample encode an identical CDR3 as well. The chain couples TRBV30 to TRBJ2-5, with D maybe TRBD1 (6 bases). The V gene lost 2 bases and the J gene lost 2 bases, with 9 bases spanning the gap. CDR3 length: 13 residues. Germline V gene data show CDR1 as GTSNPN and CDR2 as SVGIG (reference sequence). CDR3 residues: CAWSRGTQETQYF. The DNA for the CDR3 is TGTGCCTGGAGTAGGGGGACACAAGAGACCCAGTACTTC.

In its sample, this clone was seen a few times. V usage is TRBV5-1 and J usage is TRBJ1-2, with D unresolved. Germline loops: CDR1 SGHRS, CDR2 YFSETQ. V lost 4 bases to trimming and J lost 5 bases, with 15 bases between them. The CDR3 runs 14 residues. As DNA, the CDR3 is TGCGCCAGCAGCCCGCGGCAGGAATATTATGGCTACACCTTC. It specifies CASSPRQEYYGYTF.